This TCR beta chain was captured by sequencing in a study of shared clonotypes between healthy human individuals. Only in-frame clones appear in the TCRdb table, and some are missing; sequencing was by immunoSEQ multiplex PCR. The table records some 530,000 clones, more than 75% of them present only once. The CDR3 sequence is 14 residues long. Germline CDR1 is SGHNT and CDR2 is YYREEE (reference sequence). V was pared by 6 bases and J by 1 base, with 6 bases of the junction left unmatched. V usage is TRBV5-4 and J usage is TRBJ2-5, with 7 bases matching TRBD1. The TCR comes from a woman aged 40 to 50 in good health. Some clones in this sample may be carry-over from other donors' samples. The specimen sequenced was PBMCs. CDR3 in DNA: TGTGCCAGCACCCCGCCAGGGGGCCAAGAGACCCAGTACTTC. Translated: CASTPPGGQETQYF.